This TCR beta chain is drawn from a study of CD8+ T cells in alopecia areata. Sequencing relied on a cDNA template that was reverse transcribed from extracted RNA. Produced via immunoSEQ multiplex PCR; TCRdb's table is partial and in-frame only. The data hold around 180,000 clones, with about three fifths observed a single time. The sample's treatment: oral pan-JAK inhibitor, 5-10 mg twice daily. Sequenced here: CD4+ T cells sorted from blood, sampled at week 24, from a patient treated with tofacitinib. The TCR sequence derives from a human donor with alopecia areata.

CDR3 sequence: CASLAGGGQPQHF. CDR3 bases: TGTGCCAGCCTCGCCGGGGGAGGCCAGCCCCAGCATTTT. The V call is TRBV2, the J call TRBJ1-5, with D tentatively TRBD1 (5 bases). V was cut by 8 bases and J by 7 bases, with 15 bases left in between. The CDR3 is 13 residues long. CDR1 and CDR2 from the germline V gene are SNHLY and FYNNEI. Full variable domain (rest looked up from reference TRBV2 and TRBJ1-5): EPEVTQTPSHQVTQMGQEVILRCVPISNHLYFYWYRQILGQKVEFLVSFYNNEISEKSEIFDDQFSVERPDGSNFTLKIRSTKLEDSAMYFCASLAGGGQPQHFGDGTRLSIL.